Below, one T cell receptor (beta chain) is given with its context. The data were obtained in a study of blood T cell repertoires in COVID-19. Study-wide background: Whether acute or convalescent, the COVID-19 samples came from the United States, Italy and Spain. From T cells, B-cell-depleted T cells, or PBMCs came the material, which was cDNA or gDNA.

Trimming cost V 6 bases and J 7 bases, with 13 bases left between them. This CDR3 spans 13 amino acids. Per the study methods: Amplification with reference gene primers provided the estimates of nucleated cell counts. Clones were read by immunoSEQ multiplex PCR, and TCRdb kept only the in-frame ones, dropping some. The V and J calls and clone size were taken over from that table, and D and trimming were inferred from the DNA. The sample lists approximately 260,000 clones, around 90% occurring once. The V and J genes are TRBV12-3 or TRBV12-4 and TRBJ1-3; a weak D match, TRBD1 (6 bases). The sequencing input was peripheral blood. This clonotype was obtained from a man in his fifties with acute or convalescent COVID-19. The CDR3 loop is CASSRGQWNTIYF. The DNA of the CDR3 is TGTGCCAGCAGCCGGGGACAATGGAACACCATATATTTT.